This T cell receptor beta chain emerged from a study of early T cells in non-severe SARS-CoV-2 infection. The overall study: It was bulk RNA from unsorted whole blood that was sequenced, and the chains were unpaired. Study-level points and caveats: Clonotype matching in VDJdb favored anti-spike CD8 responses and did not capture private and CD4 specificities.

The sample holds many counts of this clonotype. Its target is unknown. As part of library construction, unique molecular identifiers were attached to individual cDNA molecules. TCRdb re-derived calls from the 5' RACE reads in MiXCR, one entry per CDR3 protein. The data contain some 19,000 distinct CDR3 sequences, approximately 4.4% of them seen just once; the ten biggest clones take up roughly 6.7%. What was sequenced was whole blood. The source of this sequence is an adult who was a healthcare worker with PCR-confirmed SARS-CoV-2 infection or an uninfected control (not recorded which).

The CDR3 region has the DNA TGTGCCAGCAGTTTCCGGGACAGGGGAACCTACGAGCAGTACTTC. Its protein product is CASSFRDRGTYEQYF. The V call is TRBV6-5, the J call TRBJ2-7; 10 bases map to TRBD1. Germline CDR1 MNHEY, CDR2 SVGAGI. The trim removed 4 bases at V and 2 bases at J, leaving 5 bases unmatched. This CDR3 has 15 amino acids.